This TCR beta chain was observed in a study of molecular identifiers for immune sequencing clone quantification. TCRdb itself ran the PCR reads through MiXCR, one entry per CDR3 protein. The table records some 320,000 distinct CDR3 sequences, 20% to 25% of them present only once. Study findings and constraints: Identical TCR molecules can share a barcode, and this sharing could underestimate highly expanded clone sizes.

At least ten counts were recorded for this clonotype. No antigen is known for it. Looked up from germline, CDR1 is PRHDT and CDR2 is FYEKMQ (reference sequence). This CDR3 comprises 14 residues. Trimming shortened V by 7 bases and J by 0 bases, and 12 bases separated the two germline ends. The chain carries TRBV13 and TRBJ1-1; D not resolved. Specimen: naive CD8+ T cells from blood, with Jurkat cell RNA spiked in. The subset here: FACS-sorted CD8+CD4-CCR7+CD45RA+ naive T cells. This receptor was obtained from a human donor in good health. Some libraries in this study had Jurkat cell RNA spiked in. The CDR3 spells CASKELRMNTEAFF. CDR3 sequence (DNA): TGTGCCAGCAAAGAACTCCGTATGAACACTGAAGCTTTCTTT.